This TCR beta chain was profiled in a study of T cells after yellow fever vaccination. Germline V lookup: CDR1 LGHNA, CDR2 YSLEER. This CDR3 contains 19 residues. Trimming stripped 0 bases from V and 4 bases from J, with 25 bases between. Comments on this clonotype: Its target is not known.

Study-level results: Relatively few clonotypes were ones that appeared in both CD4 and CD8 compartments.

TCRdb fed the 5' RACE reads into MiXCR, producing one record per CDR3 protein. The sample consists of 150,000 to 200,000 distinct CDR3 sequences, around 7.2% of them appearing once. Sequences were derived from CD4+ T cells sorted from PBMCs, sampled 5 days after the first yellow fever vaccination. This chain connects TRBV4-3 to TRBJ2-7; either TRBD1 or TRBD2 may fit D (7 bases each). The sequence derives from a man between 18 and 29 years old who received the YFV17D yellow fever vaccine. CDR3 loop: CASSQESLHRGQGGYEQYF. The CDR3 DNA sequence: TGCGCCAGCAGCCAAGAGTCCCTTCACCGGGGCCAGGGGGGGTACGAGCAGTACTTC.